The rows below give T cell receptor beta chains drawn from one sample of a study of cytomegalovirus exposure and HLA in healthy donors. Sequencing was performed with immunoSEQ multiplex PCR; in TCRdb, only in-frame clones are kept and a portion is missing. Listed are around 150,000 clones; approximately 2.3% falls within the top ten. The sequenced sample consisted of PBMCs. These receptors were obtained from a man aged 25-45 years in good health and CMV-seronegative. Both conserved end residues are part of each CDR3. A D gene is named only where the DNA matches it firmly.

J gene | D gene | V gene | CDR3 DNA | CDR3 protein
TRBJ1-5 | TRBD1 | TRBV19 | TGTGCCAGTAGTTTACAGGACAGGCGAGGTCAGCCCCAGCATTTT | CASSLQDRRGQPQHF
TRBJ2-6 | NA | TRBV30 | TGTGCCATTCAATCAGGTTCTTGGGCCAACGTCCTGACTTTC | CAIQSGSWANVLTF
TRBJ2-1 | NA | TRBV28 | TGTGCCATCAAACAGGGCCCAGAAGGGCATGAGCAGTTCTTC | CAIKQGPEGHEQFF
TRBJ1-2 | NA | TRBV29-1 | TGCAGCGTGGGACTCTTAAGCGACTATGGCTACACCTTC | CSVGLLSDYGYTF
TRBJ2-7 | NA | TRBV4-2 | TGTGCCAGCAGCCAGGCGACAGGTCGCGAGCAGTACTTC | CASSQATGREQYF
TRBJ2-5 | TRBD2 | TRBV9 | TGTGCCAGCAGCCCCGGACTAGCGGAAGAGACCCAGTACTTC | CASSPGLAEETQYF
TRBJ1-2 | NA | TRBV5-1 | TGCGCCAGCAGCTTCGGAAGGGGTTATAACTATGGCTACACCTTC | CASSFGRGYNYGYTF
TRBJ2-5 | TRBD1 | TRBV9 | TGTGCCAGCAGCCCGGGACAGGGGACAGAGACCCAGTACTTC | CASSPGQGTETQYF
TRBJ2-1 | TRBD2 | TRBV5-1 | TGCGCCAGCAGCTATGGACTAGCGGGACTCTACAATGAGCAGTTCTTC | CASSYGLAGLYNEQFF
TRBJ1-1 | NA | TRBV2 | TGTGCCAGCAGTGAAGGGGGCGTTGAAGCTTTCTTT | CASSEGGVEAFF
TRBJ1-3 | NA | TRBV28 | TGTGCCAGCACCGCTACTGGGCGGGGGGCGCGTGGTGGAAACACCATATATTTT | CASTATGRGARGGNTIYF
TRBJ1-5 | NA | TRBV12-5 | TGTGCTAGTGGTACCCTAGGGCCCCAGCATTTT | CASGTLGPQHF
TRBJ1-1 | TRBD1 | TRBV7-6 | TGTGCCAGCAGCTTGGGCGGACAGGGAGTTACTGAAGCTTTCTTT | CASSLGGQGVTEAFF
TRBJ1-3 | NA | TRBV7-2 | TGTGCCAGCAGCTTAGACTGGAGCTCTGGAAACACCATATATTTT | CASSLDWSSGNTIYF
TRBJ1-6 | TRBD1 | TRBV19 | TGTGCCAGTAGCAGGCGGCGACAGGGGCGCGGAAGCTCCTATAATTCACCCCTCCACTTT | CASSRRRQGRGSSYNSPLHF
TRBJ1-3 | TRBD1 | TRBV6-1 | TGTGCCAGCAGTGGCTGGCAGGGGGCGCTTGGAAACACCATATATTTT | CASSGWQGALGNTIYF
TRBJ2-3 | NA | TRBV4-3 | TGCGCCAGCAGCCAACAGTTTTCCAGCACAGATACGCAGTATTTT | CASSQQFSSTDTQYF
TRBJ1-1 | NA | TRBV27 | TGTGCCAGCAGTCACCCCGGGAGGAACACTGAAGCTTTCTTT | CASSHPGRNTEAFF
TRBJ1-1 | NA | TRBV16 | TGTGCCAGCAGCCAATTCAGTTCGGGGAACACTGAAGCTTTCTTT | CASSQFSSGNTEAFF
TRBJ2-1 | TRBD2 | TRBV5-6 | TGTGCCAGCATGAGACTAGCGGGAGAACATGAGCAGTTCTTC | CASMRLAGEHEQFF
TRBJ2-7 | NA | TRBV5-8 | TGTGCCAGCAGCTTGGTAGGGGGGGTCTCCTACGAGCAGTACTTC | CASSLVGGVSYEQYF
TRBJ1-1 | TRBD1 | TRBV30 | TGTGCCTGGGCTAGAATTCCGGGACAGGGAGGCACTGAAGCTTTCTTT | CAWARIPGQGGTEAFF
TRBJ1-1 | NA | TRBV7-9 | TGTGCCAGCAGCTTAGCGGTCCTAGTCAATCATGACACTGAAGCTTTCTTT | CASSLAVLVNHDTEAFF